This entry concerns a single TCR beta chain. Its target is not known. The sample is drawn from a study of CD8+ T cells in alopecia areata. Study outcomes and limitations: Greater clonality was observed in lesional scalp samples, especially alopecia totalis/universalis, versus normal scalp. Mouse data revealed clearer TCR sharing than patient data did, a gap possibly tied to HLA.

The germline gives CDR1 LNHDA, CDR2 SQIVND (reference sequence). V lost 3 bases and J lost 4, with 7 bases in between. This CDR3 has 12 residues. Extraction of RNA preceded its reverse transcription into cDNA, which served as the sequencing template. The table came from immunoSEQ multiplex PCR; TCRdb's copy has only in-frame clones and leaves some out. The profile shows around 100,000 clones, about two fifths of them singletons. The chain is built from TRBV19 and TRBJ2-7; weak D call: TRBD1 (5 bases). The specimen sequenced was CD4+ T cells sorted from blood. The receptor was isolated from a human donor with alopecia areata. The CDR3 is CASSIQGYEQYF. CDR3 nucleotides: TGTGCCAGTAGTATTCAGGGTTACGAGCAGTACTTC.